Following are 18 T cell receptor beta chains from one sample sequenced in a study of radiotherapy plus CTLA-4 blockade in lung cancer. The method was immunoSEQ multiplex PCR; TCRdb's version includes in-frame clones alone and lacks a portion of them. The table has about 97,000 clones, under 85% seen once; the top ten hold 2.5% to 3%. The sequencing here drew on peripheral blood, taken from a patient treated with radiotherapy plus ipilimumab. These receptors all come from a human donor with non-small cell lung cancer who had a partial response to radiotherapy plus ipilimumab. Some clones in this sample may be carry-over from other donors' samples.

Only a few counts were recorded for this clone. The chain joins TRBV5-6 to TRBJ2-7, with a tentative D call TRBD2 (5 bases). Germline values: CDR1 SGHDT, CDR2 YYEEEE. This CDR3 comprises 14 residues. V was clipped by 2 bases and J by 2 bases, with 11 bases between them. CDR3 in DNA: TGTGCCAGCAGCTTTCGGGGAAATCCCTACGAGCAGTACTTC. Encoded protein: CASSFRGNPYEQYF.

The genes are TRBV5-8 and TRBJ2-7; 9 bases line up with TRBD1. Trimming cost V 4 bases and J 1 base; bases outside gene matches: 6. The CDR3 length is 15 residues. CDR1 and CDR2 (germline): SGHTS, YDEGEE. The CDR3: CASSLYGTGSYEQYF. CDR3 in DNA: TGTGCCAGCAGCCTCTATGGGACAGGGTCCTACGAGCAGTACTTC.

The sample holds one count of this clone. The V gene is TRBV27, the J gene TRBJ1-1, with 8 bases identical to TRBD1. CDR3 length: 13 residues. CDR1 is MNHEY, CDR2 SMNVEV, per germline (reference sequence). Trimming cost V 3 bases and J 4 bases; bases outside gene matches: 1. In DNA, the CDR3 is TGTGCCAGCAGTTTCAGGGGGCGCACTGAAGCTTTCTTT. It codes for CASSFRGRTEAFF.

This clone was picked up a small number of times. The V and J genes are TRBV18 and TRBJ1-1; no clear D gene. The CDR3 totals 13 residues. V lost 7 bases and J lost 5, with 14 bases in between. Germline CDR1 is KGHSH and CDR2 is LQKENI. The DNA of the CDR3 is TGTGCCAGCTACGAGCTGTGGGCGACTGAAGCTTTCTTT. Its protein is CASYELWATEAFF.

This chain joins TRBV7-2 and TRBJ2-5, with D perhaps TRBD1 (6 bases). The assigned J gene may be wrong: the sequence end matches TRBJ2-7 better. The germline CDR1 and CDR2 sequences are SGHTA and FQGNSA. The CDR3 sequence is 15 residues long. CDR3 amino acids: CASSLQGNNAYEQYF. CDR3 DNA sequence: TGTGCCAGCAGTTTACAGGGAAATAACGCCTACGAGCAGTACTTC.

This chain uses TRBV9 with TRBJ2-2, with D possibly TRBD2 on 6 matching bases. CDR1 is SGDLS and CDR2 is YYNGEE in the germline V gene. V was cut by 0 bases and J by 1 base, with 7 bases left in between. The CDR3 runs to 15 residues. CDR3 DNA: TGTGCCAGCAGCGTAGCCGGGGGGAACACCGGGGAGCTGTTTTTT. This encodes CASSVAGGNTGELFF.

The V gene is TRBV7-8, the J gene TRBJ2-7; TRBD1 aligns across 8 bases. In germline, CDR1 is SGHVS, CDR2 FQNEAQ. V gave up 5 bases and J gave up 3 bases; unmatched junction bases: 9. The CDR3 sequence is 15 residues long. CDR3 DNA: TGTGCCAGCAGCCCGACGACAGGGGTCGGCTACGAGCAGTACTTC. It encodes CASSPTTGVGYEQYF.

CDR3 residues: CASSPAMTGAYGYTF. DNA of the CDR3: TGCGCCAGCAGCCCCGCCATGACAGGGGCTTATGGCTACACCTTC. This rearrangement joins TRBV4-1 to TRBJ1-2; 8 nucleotides align to TRBD1. This CDR3 is built from 15 residues. CDR1 MGHRA and CDR2 YSYEKL come from the germline V gene. The trim removed 4 bases at V and 5 bases at J, leaving 9 bases unmatched.

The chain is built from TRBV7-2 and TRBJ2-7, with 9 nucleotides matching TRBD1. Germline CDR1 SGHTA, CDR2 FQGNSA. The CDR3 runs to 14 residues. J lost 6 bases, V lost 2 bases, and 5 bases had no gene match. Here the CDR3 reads CASSLPDRGSEQYF. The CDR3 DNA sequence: TGTGCCAGCAGCTTACCGGACAGGGGAAGCGAGCAGTACTTC.

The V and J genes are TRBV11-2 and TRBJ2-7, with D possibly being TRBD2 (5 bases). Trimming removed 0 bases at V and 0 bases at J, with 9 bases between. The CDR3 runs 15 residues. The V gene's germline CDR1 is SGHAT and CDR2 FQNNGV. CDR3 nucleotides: TGTGCCAGCAGCTTAGAAGCGGTCCCCTCCTACGAGCAGTACTTC. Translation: CASSLEAVPSYEQYF.

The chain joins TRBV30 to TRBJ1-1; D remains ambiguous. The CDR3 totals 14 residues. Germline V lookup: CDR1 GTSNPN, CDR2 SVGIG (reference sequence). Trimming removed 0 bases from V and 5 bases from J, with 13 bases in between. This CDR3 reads CAWSVVAGLTEAFF. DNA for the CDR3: TGTGCCTGGAGTGTTGTCGCGGGATTGACTGAAGCTTTCTTT.

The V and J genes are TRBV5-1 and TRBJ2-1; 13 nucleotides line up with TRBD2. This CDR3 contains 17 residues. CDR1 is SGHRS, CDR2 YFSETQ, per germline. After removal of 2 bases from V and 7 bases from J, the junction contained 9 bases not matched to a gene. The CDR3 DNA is TGCGCCAGCAGCTTATGGACTAGCGGGGGTTTCGGAAATGAGCAGTTCTTC. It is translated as CASSLWTSGGFGNEQFF.

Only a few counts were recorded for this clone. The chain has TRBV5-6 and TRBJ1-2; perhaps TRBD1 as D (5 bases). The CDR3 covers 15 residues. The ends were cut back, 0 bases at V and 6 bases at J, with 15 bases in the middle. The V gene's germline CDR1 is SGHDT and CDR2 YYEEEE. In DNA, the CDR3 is TGTGCCAGCAGCTTGGGGTCCTACAGGTTTCATGGCTACACCTTC. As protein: CASSLGSYRFHGYTF.

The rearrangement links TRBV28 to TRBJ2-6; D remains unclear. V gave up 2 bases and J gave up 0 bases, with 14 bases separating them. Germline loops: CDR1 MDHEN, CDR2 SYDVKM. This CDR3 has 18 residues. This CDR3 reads CASSLTPGIGSGANVLTF. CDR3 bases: TGTGCCAGCAGTTTAACACCGGGTATAGGCTCTGGGGCCAACGTCCTGACTTTC.

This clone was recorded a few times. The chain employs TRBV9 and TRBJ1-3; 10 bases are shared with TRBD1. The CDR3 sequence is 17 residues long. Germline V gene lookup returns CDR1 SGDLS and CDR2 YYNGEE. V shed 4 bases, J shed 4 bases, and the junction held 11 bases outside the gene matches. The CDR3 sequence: CASSSTGQGPLGNTIYF. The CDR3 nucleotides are TGTGCCAGCAGCTCGACGGGACAGGGGCCGTTGGGAAACACCATATATTTT.

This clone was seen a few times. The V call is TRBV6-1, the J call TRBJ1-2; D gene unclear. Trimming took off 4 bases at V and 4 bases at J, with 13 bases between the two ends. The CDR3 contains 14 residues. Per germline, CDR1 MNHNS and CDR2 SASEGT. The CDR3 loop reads CASSVLGGLYGYTF. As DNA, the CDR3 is TGTGCCAGCAGTGTACTCGGTGGTCTCTATGGCTACACCTTC.

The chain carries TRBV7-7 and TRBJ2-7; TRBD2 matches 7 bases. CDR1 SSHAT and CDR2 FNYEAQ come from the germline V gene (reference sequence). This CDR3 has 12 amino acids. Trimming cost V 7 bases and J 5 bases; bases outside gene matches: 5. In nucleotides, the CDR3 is TGTGCCAGCAAGGCAGGGAGGGACGAGCAGTACTTC. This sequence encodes CASKAGRDEQYF.

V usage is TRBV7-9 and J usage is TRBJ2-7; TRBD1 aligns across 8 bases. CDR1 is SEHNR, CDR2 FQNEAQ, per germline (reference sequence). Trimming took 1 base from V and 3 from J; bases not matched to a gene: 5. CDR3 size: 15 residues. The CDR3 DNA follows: TGTGCCAGCAGCTTAGGTTCGGACAGGGTCTACGAGCAGTACTTC. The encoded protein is CASSLGSDRVYEQYF. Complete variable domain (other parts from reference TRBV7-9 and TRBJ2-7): DTGVSQNPRHKITKRGQNVTFRCDPISEHNRLYWYRQTLGQGPEFLTYFQNEAQLEKSRLLSDRFSAERPKGSFSTLEIQRTEQGDSAMYLCASSLGSDRVYEQYFGPGTRLTVT.